The 22 T cell receptor beta chains reported below all come from one sample, sequenced in a study of T cells in Graves' hyperthyroidism and ophthalmopathy. The TCR beta CDR3 regions underwent amplification using RNA transcripts as the source. HTBI primers were the set used in a first-round RT-PCR of the TCR CDR3. TCRdb ran MiXCR on the multiplex PCR reads and lists one entry per CDR3 protein. The sample has 300,000 to 400,000 distinct CDR3 sequences; about 14% are singletons. The sequencing sample was made of blood. The receptors originated from a young woman with Graves' ophthalmopathy.

This clonotype was detected ten times or more. This sequence joins TRBV2 and TRBJ2-2; perhaps TRBD2 as D (5 bases). Trimming shortened V by 7 bases and J by 2 bases, and 11 bases separated the two germline ends. Looked up from germline, CDR1 is SNHLY and CDR2 is FYNNEI. The CDR3 contains 14 residues. The CDR3 nucleotides read TGTGCCAGCACGGGGAGACTCAACACCGGGGAGCTGTTTTTT. Its translation is CASTGRLNTGELFF.

This clonotype occurred many times. The V call is TRBV30, the J call TRBJ1-1; D remains unclear. Germline V gene data show CDR1 as GTSNPN and CDR2 as SVGIG (reference sequence). The V gene lost 0 bases and the J gene lost 1 base, with 9 bases spanning the gap. The CDR3 has 14 residues. The CDR3 sequence: CAWSVSIKNTEAFF. The CDR3 region has the DNA TGTGCCTGGAGTGTGTCGATTAAGAACACTGAAGCTTTCTTT.

This clonotype has more than one count but fewer than ten. The chain carries TRBV6-1 and TRBJ2-7; a weak D match, TRBD1 (5 bases). Germline V lookup: CDR1 MNHNS, CDR2 SASEGT. This CDR3 region has 12 residues. The V gene lost 6 bases and the J gene lost 7 bases, with 13 bases spanning the gap. The CDR3 sequence is CASSRVLGEQYF. CDR3 in DNA: TGTGCCAGCAGCAGGGTCCTTGGGGAGCAGTACTTC.

The gene calls are TRBV5-1 and TRBJ2-5; the D gene could be TRBD1 or TRBD2 (6 bases each). Germline-derived CDR1 and CDR2 are SGHRS and YFSETQ. V gave up 3 bases and J gave up 0 bases, with 12 bases separating them. This CDR3 has 15 residues. This CDR3 reads CASSSRDMYQETQYF. In DNA form, the CDR3 reads TGCGCCAGCAGCTCGCGGGACATGTACCAAGAGACCCAGTACTTC.

This clonotype was found many times. The chain employs TRBV28 and TRBJ2-3; D perhaps matches TRBD2 (6 bases). The germline V and J ends were trimmed by 3 bases and 3 bases, with 13 bases remaining between them. CDR1 is MDHEN, CDR2 SYDVKM, per germline. The length of the CDR3 is 15 residues. CDR3 DNA: TGTGCCAGCAGTTTCCGCGGGGTCGGGACAGATACGCAGTATTTT. It translates to CASSFRGVGTDTQYF.

This clonotype was found many times. The gene calls are TRBV4-1 and TRBJ1-6, with 8 bases matching TRBD1. From germline, CDR1 is MGHRA and CDR2 YSYEKL. V lost 0 bases, J lost 8 bases, and 3 bases stayed unmatched. CDR3 size: 15 residues. The DNA for the CDR3 is TGCGCCAGCAGCCAAGAGGTGACAGGGGATTCACCCCTCCACTTT. It specifies CASSQEVTGDSPLHF.

This clonotype showed up just a few times. The chain joins TRBV5-5 to TRBJ1-1; unclear D gene. In germline, CDR1 is SGHKS, CDR2 YYEKEE (reference sequence). Trimming took 0 bases from V and 9 from J, leaving 12 bases between them. The CDR3 has 13 residues. For the CDR3, the DNA is TGTGCCAGCAGCTTGGGTGCACCCGATAAAGCTTTCTTT. The encoded protein is CASSLGAPDKAFF.

This clonotype occurred a few times. The chain employs TRBV7-9 and TRBJ1-5, with 12 bases identical to TRBD1. Germline V gene data show CDR1 as SEHNR and CDR2 as FQNEAQ (reference sequence). J gave up 7 bases and V 5 bases, and 3 bases lay outside the gene matches. The CDR3 covers 14 residues. CDR3 region: CASSGTGGLQPQHF. The CDR3 bases are TGTGCCAGCAGCGGGACAGGGGGCTTGCAGCCCCAGCATTTT.

Note on this clonotype: The junction departs from the called germline gene at one end, perhaps through a read error. The J gene is TRBJ1-1, the V gene TRBV7-7, with D uncertain. Germline V lookup: CDR1 SSHAT, CDR2 FNYEAQ (reference sequence). The CDR3 totals 13 residues. The CDR3 loop reads CASSRGVGTEAFF. The CDR3, as DNA: TGTGCTAGCAGCCGTGGGGTAGGCACTGAAGCTTTCTTT.

There are many counts of this clonotype. The V and J genes are TRBV10-3 and TRBJ2-3, with TRBD1 identical over 7 bases. CDR3 length: 13 amino acids. CDR1 and CDR2 from the germline V gene are ENHRY and SYGVKD. The junction had 8 bases not matched to a gene; V was cut back by 0 bases and J by 14 bases. In DNA, the CDR3 is TGTGCCATCAGTGAGTCGAGGGACAGCGCCACGTATTTT. Translation gives CAISESRDSATYF.

This clonotype was recorded many times. This sequence joins TRBV30 and TRBJ1-5; TRBD1 might be the D (5 bases). From germline, CDR1 is GTSNPN and CDR2 SVGIG (reference sequence). This CDR3 has 14 residues. V lost 2 bases to trimming and J lost 7 bases, with 15 bases between them. The CDR3 sequence is CAWSRMRGEQPQHF. Here the CDR3 DNA reads TGTGCCTGGAGTCGTATGAGGGGAGAACAGCCCCAGCATTTT.

This clonotype has more than one count but fewer than ten. The gene calls are TRBV6-1 and TRBJ1-4; D is ambiguous. CDR1 and CDR2 from the germline V gene are MNHNS and SASEGT. Trimming removed 3 bases from V and 8 bases from J, with 10 bases in between. This CDR3 is 13 amino acids long. The CDR3 is CASSDGFEEKLFF. As DNA, the CDR3 is TGTGCCAGCAGTGACGGGTTTGAAGAAAAACTGTTTTTT.

This clonotype was found many times. The chain carries TRBV28 and TRBJ1-1; the match to TRBD1 covers 9 bases. The length of the CDR3 is 13 residues. Trimming took 7 bases from V and 6 from J; bases not matched to a gene: 6. CDR1 and CDR2 (germline): MDHEN, SYDVKM. CDR3 amino acids: CASIRTGDPEAFF. The CDR3 DNA is TGTGCCAGCATTAGGACAGGGGATCCTGAAGCTTTCTTT. Combining the CDR3 with reference TRBV28 and TRBJ1-1 gives the whole variable domain DVKVTQSSRYLVKRTGEKVFLECVQDMDHENMFWYRQDPGLGLRLIYFSYDVKMKEKGDIPEGYSVSREKKERFSLILESASTNQTSMYLCASIRTGDPEAFFGQGTRLTVV.

CDR3 residues: CSAPRTYEQYF. The CDR3 DNA reads as TGCAGTGCCCCCAGAACCTACGAGCAGTACTTC. The chain employs TRBV20-1 and TRBJ2-7; D is undetermined. Trimming cost V 6 bases and J 2 bases, with 8 bases left between them. CDR1 and CDR2 (germline): DFQATT, SNEGSKA (reference sequence). This CDR3 comprises 11 residues.

The V call is TRBV20-1, the J call TRBJ2-5, with 7 bases lining up with TRBD2. This CDR3 comprises 15 residues. With 0 bases clipped from V and 5 bases from J, the junction kept 9 bases outside the gene matches. From germline, CDR1 is DFQATT and CDR2 SNEGSKA (reference sequence). Here the CDR3 DNA reads TGCAGTGCTAGAGAGGTGGGGGGGTCCCTCGAGACCCAGTACTTC. Protein sequence: CSAREVGGSLETQYF.

This clonotype was recorded at least ten times. This sequence joins TRBV2 and TRBJ1-2, with a possible D match to TRBD1 (6 bases). The CDR3 loop spans 15 amino acids. Germline V gene lookup returns CDR1 SNHLY and CDR2 FYNNEI. Trimming took 1 base from V and 4 from J, leaving 13 bases between them. The CDR3 DNA sequence: TGTGCCAGCAGTGAAGTTGTTCGAGGGGGCTATGGCTACACCTTC. It is translated as CASSEVVRGGYGYTF.

This clonotype was counted many times. The J gene is TRBJ1-5, the V gene TRBV20-1; D may be TRBD1 (6 bases). Trimming shortened V by 1 base and J by 2 bases, and 21 bases separated the two germline ends. The CDR3 spans 18 residues. Germline CDR1 DFQATT, CDR2 SNEGSKA (reference sequence). The CDR3 coding sequence is TGCAGTGCTAGAGGGACATTGGACAGAGAAACTCGCAATCAGCCCCAGCATTTT. It codes for CSARGTLDRETRNQPQHF.

This clonotype was picked up many times. This chain uses TRBV6-1 with TRBJ2-7; the D gene could be TRBD1 or TRBD2 (5 bases each). This CDR3 is 12 amino acids long. Per the germline V gene, CDR1 is MNHNS and CDR2 is SASEGT. V was cut by 10 bases and J by 2 bases, with 12 bases left in between. The CDR3, as DNA: TGTGCCACCCTCGGGACCGCCTACGAGCAGTACTTC. Amino acid sequence: CATLGTAYEQYF.

This clonotype appeared many times. CDR3 loop: CASSRVQVLRDTEAFF. The DNA for the CDR3 is TGTGCCAGCAGTAGGGTGCAGGTTCTTAGAGACACTGAAGCTTTCTTT. The rearrangement links TRBV28 to TRBJ1-1; D remains ambiguous. This CDR3 contains 16 residues. The V end lost 5 bases, the J end lost 3 bases, and 19 bases lay between the germline ends. From germline, CDR1 is MDHEN and CDR2 SYDVKM.

There are a few counts of this clonotype. CDR3 amino acids: CASSPDRVNEKLFF. CDR3 DNA: TGTGCCAGCAGCCCGGACAGGGTTAATGAAAAACTGTTTTTT. The chain couples TRBV7-9 to TRBJ1-4; 8 positions agree with TRBD1. This CDR3 has 14 residues. V gave up 5 bases and J gave up 4 bases; unmatched junction bases: 3. The germline gives CDR1 SEHNR, CDR2 FQNEAQ (reference sequence).

The chain uses TRBV19 and TRBJ2-7, with TRBD2 matching 10 bases. V lost 7 bases to trimming and J lost 3 bases; unmatched junction nucleotides: 9. Germline assignment: CDR1 LNHDA and CDR2 SQIVND (reference sequence). The CDR3 consists of 15 residues. CDR3 in amino acids: CASKVALAGLYEQYF. DNA for the CDR3: TGTGCCAGTAAAGTAGCACTAGCGGGACTCTACGAGCAGTACTTC.

This clonotype was detected many times. The chain has TRBV28 and TRBJ1-2; unclear D gene. The CDR3 has 12 amino acids. Between the trimmed V and J ends, which lost 8 bases and 4 bases, there was a span of 11 bases. The V gene's germline CDR1 is MDHEN and CDR2 SYDVKM. CDR3 in amino acids: CASGSLSYGYTF. The CDR3, as DNA: TGTGCCAGCGGATCCCTTTCCTATGGCTACACCTTC.